This TCR beta chain was recorded in a study of blood T cells in healthy people across ages. The CDR3 is 14 residues long. The V and J ends lost 6 bases and 7 bases respectively, with 16 bases between them. The authors ran a second PCR of about 7 to 11 cycles using a sample-barcoded 5' primer and a J-beta primer mix. TCRdb reprocessed the 5' RACE reads with MiXCR, giving one entry per CDR3 protein. This table has about 1,500,000 distinct CDR3 sequences, about 28% appearing once. This clonotype was observed a few times. The antigen is undetermined. Study results and limitations: Among T cells, TCR beta diversity per million cells dropped roughly linearly as age rose. A greater number of naive CD4+ cells and higher diversity distinguished long-lived donors from aged donors.

Donors were systemically healthy Caucasian individuals from Russia aged about 6 to 90 years. The sequence derives from a young woman in good health. Sequenced input: blood. V is TRBV12-3 or TRBV12-4 and J is TRBJ2-1; either TRBD1 or TRBD2 may fit D (5 bases each). CDR3 DNA sequence: TGTGCCAGCAGGGGGGACCACTACAAAAATGAGCAGTTCTTC. Protein sequence: CASRGDHYKNEQFF.